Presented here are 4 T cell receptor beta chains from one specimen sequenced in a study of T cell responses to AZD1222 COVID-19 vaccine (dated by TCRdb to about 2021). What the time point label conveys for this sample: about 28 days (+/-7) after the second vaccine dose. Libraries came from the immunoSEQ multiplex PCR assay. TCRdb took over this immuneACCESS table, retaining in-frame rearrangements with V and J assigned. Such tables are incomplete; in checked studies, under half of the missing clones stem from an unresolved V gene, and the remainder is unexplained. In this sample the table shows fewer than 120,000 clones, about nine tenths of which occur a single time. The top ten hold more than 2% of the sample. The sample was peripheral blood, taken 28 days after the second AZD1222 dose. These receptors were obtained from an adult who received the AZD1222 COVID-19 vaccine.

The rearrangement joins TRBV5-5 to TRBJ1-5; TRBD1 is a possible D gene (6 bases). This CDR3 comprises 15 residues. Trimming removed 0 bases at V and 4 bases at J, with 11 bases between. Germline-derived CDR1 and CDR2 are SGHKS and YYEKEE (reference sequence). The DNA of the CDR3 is TGTGCCAGCAGCTTGGGGACAGAATTTAATCAGCCCCAGCATTTT. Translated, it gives CASSLGTEFNQPQHF.

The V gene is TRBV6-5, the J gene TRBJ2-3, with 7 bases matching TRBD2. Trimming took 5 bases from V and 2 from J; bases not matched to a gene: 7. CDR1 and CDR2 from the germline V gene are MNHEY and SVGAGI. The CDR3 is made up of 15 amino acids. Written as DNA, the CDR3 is TGTGCCAGCAGTCTTAGCGGGTCACCCACAGATACGCAGTATTTT. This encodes CASSLSGSPTDTQYF.

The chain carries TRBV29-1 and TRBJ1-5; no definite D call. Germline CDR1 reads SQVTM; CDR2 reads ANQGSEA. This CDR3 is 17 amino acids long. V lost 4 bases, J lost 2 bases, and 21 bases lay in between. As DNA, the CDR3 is TGCAGCGTTGTAGCGGGAGGGTCGGTCGGTGGCAATCAGCCCCAGCATTTT. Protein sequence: CSVVAGGSVGGNQPQHF.

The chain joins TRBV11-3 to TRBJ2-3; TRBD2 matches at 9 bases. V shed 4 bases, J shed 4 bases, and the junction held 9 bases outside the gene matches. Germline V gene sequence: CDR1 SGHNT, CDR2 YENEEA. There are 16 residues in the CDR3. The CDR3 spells CASSSTMAGGPDTQYF. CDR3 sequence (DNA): TGTGCCAGCAGCTCGACTATGGCGGGGGGGCCAGATACGCAGTATTTT. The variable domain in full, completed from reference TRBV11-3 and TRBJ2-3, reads EAGVVQSPRYKIIEKKQPVAFWCNPISGHNTLYWYLQNLGQGPELLIRYENEEAVDDSQLPKDRFSAERLKGVDSTLKIQPAELGDSAVYLCASSSTMAGGPDTQYFGPGTRLTVL.